This T cell receptor beta chain was captured in a study of beta chain features in type 1 diabetes. Study-wide results and limits: Since sequencing was performed on cDNA, cells with high TCR expression could be over-represented.

TCRB transcripts that were expressed got sequenced, as all of the isolated RNA had been reverse transcribed. Using immunoSEQ multiplex PCR, the repertoire was profiled, and TCRdb retains in-frame clones only, with some absent. The sample includes fewer than 900,000 clones, about a sixth of them seen just once. Per the germline V gene, CDR1 is SGHRS and CDR2 is YFSETQ. V lost 0 bases to trimming and J lost 6 bases; unmatched junction nucleotides: 2. This CDR3 has 14 amino acids. The table lists this clone with a few counts. The antigen is unknown. This same CDR3 is encoded by further DNA sequences in the sample.

The receptor was derived from a woman between 18 and 30 years old in good health. Input material: naive CD4+ T cells from blood. The chain joins TRBV5-1 to TRBJ2-2, with TRBD2 matching over 7 bases. In DNA, the CDR3 is TGCGCCAGCAGCTTGGGACTAGCTGCCGGGGAGCTGTTTTTT. It translates to CASSLGLAAGELFF. Variable domain in full (rest from reference TRBV5-1 and TRBJ2-2): KAGVTQTPRYLIKTRGQQVTLSCSPISGHRSVSWYQQTPGQGLQFLFEYFSETQRNKGNFPGRFSGRQFSNSRSEMNVSTLELGDSALYLCASSLGLAAGELFFGEGSRLTVL.